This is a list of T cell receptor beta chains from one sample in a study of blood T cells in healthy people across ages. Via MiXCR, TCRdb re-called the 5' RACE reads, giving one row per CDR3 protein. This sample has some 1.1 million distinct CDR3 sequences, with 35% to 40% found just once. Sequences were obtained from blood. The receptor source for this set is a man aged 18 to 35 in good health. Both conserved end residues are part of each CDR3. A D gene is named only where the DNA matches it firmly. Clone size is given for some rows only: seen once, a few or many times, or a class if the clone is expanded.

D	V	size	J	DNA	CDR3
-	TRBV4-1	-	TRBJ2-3	TGCGCCAGCAGCCAAGTTCCGGGGCCCTCACCCCGCAGCAAAGATACGCAGTATTTT	CASSQVPGPSPRSKDTQYF
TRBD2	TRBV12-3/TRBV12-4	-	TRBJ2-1	TGTGCCAGCAGTTTGACGGGAGGGCCAGTAAATGAGCAGTTCTTC	CASSLTGGPVNEQFF
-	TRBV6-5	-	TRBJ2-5	TGTGCCAGCAGTTACTCAGACAATGAGCAGTACTTC	CASSYSDNEQYF
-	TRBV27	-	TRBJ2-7	TGTACCAGCAGTCCTCGGACCCCCTCCTACGAGCAGTACTTC	CTSSPRTPSYEQYF
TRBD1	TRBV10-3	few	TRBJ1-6	TGTGCCATCAGGGGGACAGCACATAATTCACCCCTCCACTTT	CAIRGTAHNSPLHF
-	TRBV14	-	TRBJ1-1	TGTGCCAGCAGCCAGCTCGGACGTTATGAAGCTTTCTTT	CASSQLGRYEAFF
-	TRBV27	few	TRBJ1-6	TGTGCCAGCGGATCCCTCGGATATAATTCACCCCTCCACTTT	CASGSLGYNSPLHF
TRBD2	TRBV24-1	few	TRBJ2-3	TGTGCCACCAGTGACCGGACTAGCGGGGGACTCACAGATACGCAGTATTTT	CATSDRTSGGLTDTQYF
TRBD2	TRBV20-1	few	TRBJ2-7	TGCAGTGCAGACCCCGGGGCTAGCGGGTACGAGCAGTACTTC	CSADPGASGYEQYF
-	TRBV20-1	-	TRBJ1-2	TGCAGTGCTAGAGACACGGGGGAGAACTATGGCTACACCTTC	CSARDTGENYGYTF
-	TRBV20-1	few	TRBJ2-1	TGCAGTGCTTCTCAGGGTGAGCAGTTCTTC	CSASQGEQFF
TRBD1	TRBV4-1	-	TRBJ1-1	TGCGCCAGCAGCCAAGGGGACAGGTCGAACACTGAAGCTTTCTTT	CASSQGDRSNTEAFF